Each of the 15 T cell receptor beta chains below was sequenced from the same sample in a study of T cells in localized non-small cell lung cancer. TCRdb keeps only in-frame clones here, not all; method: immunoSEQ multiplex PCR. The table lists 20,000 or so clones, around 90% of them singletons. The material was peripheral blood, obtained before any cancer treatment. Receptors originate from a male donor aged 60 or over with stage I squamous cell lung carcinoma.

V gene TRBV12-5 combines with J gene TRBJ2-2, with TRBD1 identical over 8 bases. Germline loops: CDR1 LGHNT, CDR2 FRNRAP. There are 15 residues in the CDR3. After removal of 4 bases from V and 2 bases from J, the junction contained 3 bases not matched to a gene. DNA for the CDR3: TGTGCTAGTGGTTCCGGACAGGGAAACACCGGGGAGCTGTTTTTT. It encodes CASGSGQGNTGELFF.

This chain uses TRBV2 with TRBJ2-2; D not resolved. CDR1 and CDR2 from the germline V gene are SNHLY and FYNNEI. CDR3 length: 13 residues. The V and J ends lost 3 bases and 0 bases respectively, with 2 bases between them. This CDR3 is CASSESNTGELFF. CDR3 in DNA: TGTGCCAGCAGTGAGTCGAACACCGGGGAGCTGTTTTTT.

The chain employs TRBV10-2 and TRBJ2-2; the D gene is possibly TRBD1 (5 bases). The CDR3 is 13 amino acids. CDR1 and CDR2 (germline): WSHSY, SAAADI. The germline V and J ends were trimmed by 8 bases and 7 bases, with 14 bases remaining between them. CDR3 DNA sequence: TGCGCCAGCGCTTTGGGGCTGGGCGGGGAGCTGTTTTTT. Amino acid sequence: CASALGLGGELFF.

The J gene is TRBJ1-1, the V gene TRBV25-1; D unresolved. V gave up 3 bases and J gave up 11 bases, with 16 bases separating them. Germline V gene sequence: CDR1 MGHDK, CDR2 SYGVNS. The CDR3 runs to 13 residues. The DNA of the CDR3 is TGTGCCAGCAGTGAGGGGTGGTCCGGGAGGGCTTTCTTT. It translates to CASSEGWSGRAFF.

CDR3 sequence reads: CASSAAPGQGSWSTEAFF. The DNA of the CDR3 is TGTGCCAGCAGCGCGGCCCCGGGACAGGGGTCGTGGAGCACTGAAGCTTTCTTT. The chain couples TRBV7-9 to TRBJ1-1, with 10 bases fitting TRBD1. The CDR3 has 18 residues. The trim removed 5 bases at V and 4 bases at J, leaving 16 bases unmatched. Germline-derived CDR1 and CDR2 are SEHNR and FQNEAQ (reference sequence).

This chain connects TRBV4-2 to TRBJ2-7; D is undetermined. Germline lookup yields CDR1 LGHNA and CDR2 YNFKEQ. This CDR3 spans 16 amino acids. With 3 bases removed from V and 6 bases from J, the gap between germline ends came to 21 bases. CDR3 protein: CASSQEPRPFTGEQYF. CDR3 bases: TGTGCCAGCAGCCAGGAACCACGACCCTTTACGGGCGAGCAGTACTTC.

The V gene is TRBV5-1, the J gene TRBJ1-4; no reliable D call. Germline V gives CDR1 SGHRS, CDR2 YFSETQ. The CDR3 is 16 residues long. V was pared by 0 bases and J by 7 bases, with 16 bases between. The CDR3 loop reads CASSLDSPMVGEKLFF. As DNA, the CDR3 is TGCGCCAGCAGCTTGGACAGCCCGATGGTTGGTGAAAAACTGTTTTTT.

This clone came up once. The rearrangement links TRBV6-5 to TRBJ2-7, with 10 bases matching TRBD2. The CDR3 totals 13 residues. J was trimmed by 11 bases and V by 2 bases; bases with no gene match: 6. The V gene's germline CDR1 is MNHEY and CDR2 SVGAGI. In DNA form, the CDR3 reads TGTGCCAGCAGTTACGGCACTAGCGGGAAAAAGTACTTC. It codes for CASSYGTSGKKYF.

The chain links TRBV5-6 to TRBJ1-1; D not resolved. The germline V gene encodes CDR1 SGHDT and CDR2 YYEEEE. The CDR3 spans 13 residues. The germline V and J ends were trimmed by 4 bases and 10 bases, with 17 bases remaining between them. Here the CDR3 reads CASSQTTYLSAFF. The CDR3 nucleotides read TGTGCCAGCAGCCAAACGACATATCTTTCAGCTTTCTTT.

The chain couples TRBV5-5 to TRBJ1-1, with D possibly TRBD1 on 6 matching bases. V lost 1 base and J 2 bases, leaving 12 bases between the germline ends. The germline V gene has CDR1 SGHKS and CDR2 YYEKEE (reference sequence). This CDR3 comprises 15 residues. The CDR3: CASSLRGHLNTEAFF. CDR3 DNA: TGTGCCAGCAGCTTGCGGGGACATCTCAACACTGAAGCTTTCTTT.

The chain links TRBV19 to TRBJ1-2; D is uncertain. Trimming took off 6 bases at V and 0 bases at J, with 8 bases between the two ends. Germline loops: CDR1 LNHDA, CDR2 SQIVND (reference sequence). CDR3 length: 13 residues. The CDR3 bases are TGTGCCAGTAGCTCTCAGTCTAACTATGGCTACACCTTC. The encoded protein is CASSSQSNYGYTF.

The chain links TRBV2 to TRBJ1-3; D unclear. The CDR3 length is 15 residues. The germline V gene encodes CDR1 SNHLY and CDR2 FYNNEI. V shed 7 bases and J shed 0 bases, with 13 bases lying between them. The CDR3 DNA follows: TGTGCCAGCAAAGGTGCAGAACCCTCTGGAAACACCATATATTTT. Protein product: CASKGAEPSGNTIYF.

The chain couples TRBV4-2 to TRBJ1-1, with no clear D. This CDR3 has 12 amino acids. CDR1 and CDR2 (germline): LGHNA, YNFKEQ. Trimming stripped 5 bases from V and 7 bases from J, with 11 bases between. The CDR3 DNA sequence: TGTGCCAGCAGCTTGGAAACGGGTGAAGCTTTCTTT. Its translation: CASSLETGEAFF.

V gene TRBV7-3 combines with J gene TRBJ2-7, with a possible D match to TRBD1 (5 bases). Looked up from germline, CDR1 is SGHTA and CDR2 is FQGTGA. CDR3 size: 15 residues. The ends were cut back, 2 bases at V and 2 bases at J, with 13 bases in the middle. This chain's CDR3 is CASSLSPTATYEQYF. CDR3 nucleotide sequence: TGTGCCAGCAGCTTATCCCCGACAGCCACCTACGAGCAGTACTTC.

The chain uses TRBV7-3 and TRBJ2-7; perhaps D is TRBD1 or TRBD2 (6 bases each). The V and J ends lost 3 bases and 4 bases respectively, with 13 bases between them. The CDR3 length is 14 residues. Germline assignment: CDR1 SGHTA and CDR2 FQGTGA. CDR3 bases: TGTGCCAGCAGCTTGGAGGGGGACTCTTACGAGCAGTACTTC. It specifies CASSLEGDSYEQYF.